The present TCR beta chain was sequenced within a study of blood T cells in healthy people across ages. This CDR3 is 15 amino acids long. Trimming pared 3 bases from V and 5 bases from J, leaving 16 bases between. The germline V gene encodes CDR1 LGHNT and CDR2 FRNRAP. A second PCR, run for about 7 to 12 cycles, used a sample-barcoded 5' primer plus a J-beta primer mix. A single record per CDR3 protein comes from TCRdb applying MiXCR to the 5' RACE reads. The repertoire holds 600,000 to 1,000,000 distinct CDR3 sequences, with 58% as singletons. The receptor's source is a young man in good health. V gene TRBV12-5 combines with J gene TRBJ1-1, with D unclear. Material for sequencing was blood. CDR3 amino acids: CASGLTGTWGTEAFF. The CDR3 bases are TGTGCTAGTGGTTTAACGGGCACATGGGGAACTGAAGCTTTCTTT.